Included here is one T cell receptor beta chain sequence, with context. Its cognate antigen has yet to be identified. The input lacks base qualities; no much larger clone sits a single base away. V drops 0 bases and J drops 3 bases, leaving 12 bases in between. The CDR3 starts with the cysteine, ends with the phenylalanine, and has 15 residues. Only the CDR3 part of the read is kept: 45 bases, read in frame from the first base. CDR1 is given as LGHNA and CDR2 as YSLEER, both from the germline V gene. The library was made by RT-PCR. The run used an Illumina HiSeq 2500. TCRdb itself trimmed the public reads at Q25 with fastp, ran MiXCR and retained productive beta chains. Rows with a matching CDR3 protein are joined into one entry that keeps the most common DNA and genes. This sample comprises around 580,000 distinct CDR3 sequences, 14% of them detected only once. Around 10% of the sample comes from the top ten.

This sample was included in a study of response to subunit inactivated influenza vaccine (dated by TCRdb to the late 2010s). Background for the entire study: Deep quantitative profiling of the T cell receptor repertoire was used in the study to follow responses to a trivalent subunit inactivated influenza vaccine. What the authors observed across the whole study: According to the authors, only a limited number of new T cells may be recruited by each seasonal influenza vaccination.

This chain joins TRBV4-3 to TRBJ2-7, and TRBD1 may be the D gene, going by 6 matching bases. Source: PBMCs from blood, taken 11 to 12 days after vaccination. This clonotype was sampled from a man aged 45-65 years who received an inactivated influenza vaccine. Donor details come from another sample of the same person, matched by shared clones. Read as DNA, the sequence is TGCGCCAGCAGCCAAGAAACAGGGATTAACTACGAGCAGTACTTC. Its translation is CASSQETGINYEQYF.